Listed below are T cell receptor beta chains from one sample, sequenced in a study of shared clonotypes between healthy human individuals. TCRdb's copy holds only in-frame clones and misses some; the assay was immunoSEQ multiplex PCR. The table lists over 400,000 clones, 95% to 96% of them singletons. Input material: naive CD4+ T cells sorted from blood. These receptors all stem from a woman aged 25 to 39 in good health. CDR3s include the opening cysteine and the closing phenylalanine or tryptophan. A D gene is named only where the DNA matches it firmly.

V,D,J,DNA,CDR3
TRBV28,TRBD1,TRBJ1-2,TGTGCCAGCAGTTTATTGGGGACAGAAGATAGCTATGGCTACACCTTC,CASSLLGTEDSYGYTF
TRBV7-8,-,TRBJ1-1,TGTGCCAGCAGCACAAGGACAGCCACTGAAGCTTTCTTT,CASSTRTATEAFF
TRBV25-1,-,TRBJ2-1,TGTGCCAGCAGTGAACGAAATGAGCAGTTCTTC,CASSERNEQFF
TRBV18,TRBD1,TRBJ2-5,TGTGCCAGCTCACCCCCGGGACAGGGTGACCAGACCCAGTACTTC,CASSPPGQGDQTQYF
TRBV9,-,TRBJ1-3,TGTGCCAGCAGCGCCGGGTCCTCTGGAAACACCATATATTTT,CASSAGSSGNTIYF
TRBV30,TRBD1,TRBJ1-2,TGTGCCTGGAGTATAGGACAGGGGGCAGGAGGCTACACCTTC,CAWSIGQGAGGYTF
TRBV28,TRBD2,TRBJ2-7,TGTGCCAGCAGTTCGTGGCGGGAGGGGACAAAAGGCAGCTCCTACGAGCAGTACTTC,CASSSWREGTKGSSYEQYF
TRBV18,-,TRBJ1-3,TGTGCCAGCTCACCTAACCTCGGGGGACCATCTGGAAACACCATATATTTT,CASSPNLGGPSGNTIYF
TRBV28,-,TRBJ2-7,TGTGCCAGCAGTTTGAGGTTCCGGGACGCTTACGAGCAGTACTTC,CASSLRFRDAYEQYF
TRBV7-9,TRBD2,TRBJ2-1,TGTGCCAGCAGCGCGGGGGATGAGCAGTTCTTC,CASSAGDEQFF